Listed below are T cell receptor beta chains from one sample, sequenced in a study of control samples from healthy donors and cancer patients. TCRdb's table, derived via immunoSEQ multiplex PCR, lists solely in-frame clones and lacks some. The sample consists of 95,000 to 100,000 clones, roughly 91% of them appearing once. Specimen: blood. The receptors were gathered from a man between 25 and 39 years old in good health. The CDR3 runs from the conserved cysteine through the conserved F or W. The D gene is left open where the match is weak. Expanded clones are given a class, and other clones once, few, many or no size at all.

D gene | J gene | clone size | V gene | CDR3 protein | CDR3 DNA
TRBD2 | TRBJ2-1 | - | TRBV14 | CASSQGSFSGGLYEQFF | TGTGCCAGCAGCCAAGGATCTTTCTCTGGGGGACTATATGAGCAGTTCTTC
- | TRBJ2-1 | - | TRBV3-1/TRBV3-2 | CASSQAPRGYNEQFF | TGTGCCAGCAGCCAAGCCCCCCGTGGGTACAATGAGCAGTTCTTC
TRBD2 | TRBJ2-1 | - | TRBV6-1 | CASSEALAGAYEQFF | TGTGCCAGCAGTGAAGCACTAGCGGGGGCTTATGAGCAGTTCTTC
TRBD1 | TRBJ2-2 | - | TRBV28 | CASSFLDIWDRSVTGELFF | TGTGCCAGCAGTTTTTTAGACATCTGGGACAGGTCTGTCACCGGGGAGCTGTTTTTT
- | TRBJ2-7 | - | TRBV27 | CASSRRNLERPYF | TGTGCCAGCAGCAGAAGGAACCTAGAAAGACCCTACTTC
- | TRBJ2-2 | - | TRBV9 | CASSVGGYDGELFF | TGTGCCAGCAGCGTGGGGGGTTATGACGGGGAGCTGTTTTTT
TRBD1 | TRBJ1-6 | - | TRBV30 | CAWSGLTGPDSPLHF | TGTGCCTGGAGTGGGTTGACAGGGCCGGATTCACCCCTCCACTTT
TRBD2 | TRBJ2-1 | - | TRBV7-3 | CASSAGEGQFF | TGTGCCAGCAGCGCGGGGGAGGGGCAGTTCTTC
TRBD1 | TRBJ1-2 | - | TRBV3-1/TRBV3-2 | CASSQEDRGDYGYTF | TGTGCCAGCAGCCAAGAGGACAGGGGGGACTATGGCTACACCTTC
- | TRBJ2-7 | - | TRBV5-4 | CASSLVGLAEQYF | TGTGCCAGCAGCTTGGTAGGGCTAGCCGAGCAGTACTTC
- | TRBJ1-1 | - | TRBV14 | CASSQATGLGSTEAFF | TGTGCCAGCAGCCAAGCCACAGGGTTGGGGAGCACTGAAGCTTTCTTT
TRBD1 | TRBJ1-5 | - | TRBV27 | CASRYGTASNQPQHF | TGTGCCAGCAGATACGGGACAGCTAGCAATCAGCCCCAGCATTTT
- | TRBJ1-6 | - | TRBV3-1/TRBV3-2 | CASSLIISNSPLHF | TGTGCCAGCAGCTTAATTATTTCTAATTCACCCCTCCACTTT
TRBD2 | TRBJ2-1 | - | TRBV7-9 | CASSPRGGPSYNEQFF | TGTGCCAGCAGCCCTCGGGGAGGGCCCTCCTACAATGAGCAGTTCTTC
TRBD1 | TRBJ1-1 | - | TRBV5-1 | CASSYRGLNTEAFF | TGCGCCAGCAGCTACAGGGGATTGAACACTGAAGCTTTCTTT
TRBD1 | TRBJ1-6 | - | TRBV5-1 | CASSLLSRGQGNLGSPLHF | TGCGCCAGCAGCTTGTTGTCCCGGGGACAGGGGAATTTGGGTTCACCCCTCCACTTT
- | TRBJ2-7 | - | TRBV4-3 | CASSQDWTGRVHEQYF | TGCGCCAGCAGCCAAGATTGGACAGGGAGGGTACACGAGCAGTACTTC
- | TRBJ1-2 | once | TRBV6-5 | CASTQQGRGDGYTF | TGTGCCAGCACCCAACAGGGCCGGGGGGATGGCTACACCTTC
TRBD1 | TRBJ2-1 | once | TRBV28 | CASSYRDSAYNEQFF | TGTGCCAGCAGTTACCGGGACAGTGCCTACAATGAGCAGTTCTTC
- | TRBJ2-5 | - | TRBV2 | CASRDNQETQYF | TGTGCCAGCAGGGACAACCAAGAGACCCAGTACTTC
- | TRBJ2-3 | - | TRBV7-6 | CASSLEAGISTDTQYF | TGTGCCAGCAGCTTAGAGGCGGGGATTAGCACAGATACGCAGTATTTT
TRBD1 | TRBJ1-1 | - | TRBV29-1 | CSVETGAPSTEAFF | TGCAGCGTTGAGACAGGGGCGCCGAGCACTGAAGCTTTCTTT
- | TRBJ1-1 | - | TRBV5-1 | CASSPGTQNTEAFF | TGCGCCAGCAGCCCAGGGACACAGAACACTGAAGCTTTCTTT
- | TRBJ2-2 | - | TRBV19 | CASSTATNTGELFF | TGTGCCAGTAGTACGGCTACGAACACCGGGGAGCTGTTTTTT
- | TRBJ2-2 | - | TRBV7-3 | CASSQTEFGELFF | TGTGCCAGCAGTCAGACAGAATTCGGGGAGCTGTTTTTT
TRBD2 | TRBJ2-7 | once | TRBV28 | CASSPPGGRNEQYF | TGTGCCAGCAGCCCCCCGGGCGGGAGAAACGAGCAGTACTTC
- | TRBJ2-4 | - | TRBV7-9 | CASAGLDFAKNIQYF | TGTGCCAGCGCGGGGCTTGATTTCGCCAAAAACATTCAGTACTTC
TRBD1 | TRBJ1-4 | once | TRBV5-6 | CASSGTGVTEKLFF | TGTGCCAGCAGCGGCACAGGGGTTACGGAAAAACTGTTTTTT
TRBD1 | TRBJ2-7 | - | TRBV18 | CASSPPVGTGAEQYF | TGTGCCAGCTCACCACCGGTCGGGACAGGGGCCGAGCAGTACTTC
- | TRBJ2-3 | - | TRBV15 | CATGGGGDPTDTQYF | TGTGCCACAGGGGGTGGGGGGGACCCCACAGATACGCAGTATTTT
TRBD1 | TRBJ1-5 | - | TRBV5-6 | CASSLQGAGQPQHF | TGTGCCAGCAGCTTGCAGGGGGCGGGTCAGCCCCAGCATTTT
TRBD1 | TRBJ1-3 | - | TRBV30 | CAWRIQGGNTIYF | TGTGCCTGGAGAATACAGGGGGGAAACACCATATATTTT
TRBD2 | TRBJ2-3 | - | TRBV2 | CASSEKGLAGGSTDTQYF | TGTGCCAGCAGTGAAAAGGGACTAGCGGGAGGTAGCACAGATACGCAGTATTTT
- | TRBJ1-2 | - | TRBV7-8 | CASSYGANYGYTF | TGTGCCAGCAGCTACGGGGCCAACTATGGCTACACCTTC
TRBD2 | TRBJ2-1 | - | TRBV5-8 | CASSLELAGVRNEQFF | TGTGCCAGCAGCCTCGAACTAGCGGGAGTAAGGAATGAGCAGTTCTTC
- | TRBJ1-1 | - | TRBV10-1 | CASSEGFRSSGAFF | TGCGCCAGCAGTGAGGGGTTTCGAAGTTCGGGAGCTTTCTTT
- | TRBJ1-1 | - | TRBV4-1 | CASSHPGENTEAFF | TGCGCCAGCAGCCATCCAGGAGAGAACACTGAAGCTTTCTTT
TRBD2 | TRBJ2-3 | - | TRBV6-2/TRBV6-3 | CASSYRLAGSQYF | TGTGCCAGCAGCTATAGACTAGCGGGGTCGCAGTATTTT
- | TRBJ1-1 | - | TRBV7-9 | CASSSSKRTEAFF | TGTGCCAGCAGCTCCTCTAAGAGGACTGAAGCTTTCTTT
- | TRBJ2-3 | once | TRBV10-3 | CAISEEVVRPDTQYF | TGTGCCATCAGTGAGGAGGTAGTTCGACCAGATACGCAGTATTTT
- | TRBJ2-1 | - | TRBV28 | CASSLPLAFGHNEQFF | TGTGCCAGCAGTTTACCCCTAGCGTTTGGCCACAATGAGCAGTTCTTC
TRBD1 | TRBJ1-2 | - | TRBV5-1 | CASSLGGQGYYGYTF | TGCGCCAGCAGCTTGGGGGGACAGGGGTACTATGGCTACACCTTC
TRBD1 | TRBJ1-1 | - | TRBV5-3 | CARSSLDREGTEAFF | TGTGCCAGAAGCTCCCTAGACAGGGAGGGCACTGAAGCTTTCTTT
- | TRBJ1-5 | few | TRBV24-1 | CATKRPNQPQHF | TGTGCCACTAAACGCCCGAATCAGCCCCAGCATTTT
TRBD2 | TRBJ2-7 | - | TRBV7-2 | CASSPTPTSGYEQYF | TGCGCCAGCAGCCCTACGCCTACTAGCGGATACGAGCAGTACTTC
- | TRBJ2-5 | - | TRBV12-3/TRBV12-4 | CASSLGGEETQYF | TGTGCCAGCAGTTTAGGAGGGGAAGAGACCCAGTACTTC
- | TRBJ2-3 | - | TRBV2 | CASVRGILDTDTQYF | TGTGCCAGTGTGAGGGGAATACTAGACACAGATACGCAGTATTTT
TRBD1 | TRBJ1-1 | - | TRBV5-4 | CASSSGQGRGNTEAFF | TGTGCCAGCAGCTCGGGACAGGGGAGAGGGAACACTGAAGCTTTCTTT